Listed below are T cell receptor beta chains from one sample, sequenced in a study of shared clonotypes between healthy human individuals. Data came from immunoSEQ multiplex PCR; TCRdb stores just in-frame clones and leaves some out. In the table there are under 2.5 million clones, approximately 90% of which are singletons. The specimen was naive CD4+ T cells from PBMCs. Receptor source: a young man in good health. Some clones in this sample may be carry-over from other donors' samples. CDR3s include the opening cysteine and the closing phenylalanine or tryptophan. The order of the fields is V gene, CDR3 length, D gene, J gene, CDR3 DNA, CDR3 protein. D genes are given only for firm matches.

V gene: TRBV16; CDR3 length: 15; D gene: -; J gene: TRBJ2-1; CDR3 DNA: TGTGCCAGCAGCCCCCCTGGTGGTTCCTACAATGAGCAGTTCTTC; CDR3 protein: CASSPPGGSYNEQFF
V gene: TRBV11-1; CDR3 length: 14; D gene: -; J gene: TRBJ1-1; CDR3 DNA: TGTGCCAGCAGCTTGGGGGTTGGGAACACTGAAGCTTTCTTT; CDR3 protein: CASSLGVGNTEAFF
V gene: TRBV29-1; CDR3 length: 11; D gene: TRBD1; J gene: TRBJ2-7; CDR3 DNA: TGCAGCGGCGGACAGGGCAATAAGCAGTACTTC; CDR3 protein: CSGGQGNKQYF
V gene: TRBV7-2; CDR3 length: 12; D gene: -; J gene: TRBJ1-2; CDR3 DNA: TGTGCCAGCAGTCGTTCTAACTATGGCTACACCTTC; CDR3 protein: CASSRSNYGYTF
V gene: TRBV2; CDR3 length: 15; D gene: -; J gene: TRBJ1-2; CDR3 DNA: TGTGCCAGCATCCCTAGTCCCGCAGGGATCTATGGCTACACCTTC; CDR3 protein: CASIPSPAGIYGYTF
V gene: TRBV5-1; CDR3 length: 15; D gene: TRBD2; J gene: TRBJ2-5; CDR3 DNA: TGCGCCAGCAGCGGGGGACTAGCGTACCGGGAGACCCAGTACTTC; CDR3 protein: CASSGGLAYRETQYF
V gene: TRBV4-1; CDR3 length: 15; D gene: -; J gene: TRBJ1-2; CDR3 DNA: TGCGCCAGCAGCCAAGGCGACAGGTTTAACTATGGCTACACCTTC; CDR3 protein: CASSQGDRFNYGYTF
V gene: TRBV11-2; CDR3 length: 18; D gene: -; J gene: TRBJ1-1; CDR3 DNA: TGTGCCAGCAGCTTAGGCTCAGGGATGTATCGGGTGAACACTGAAGCTTTCTTT; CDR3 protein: CASSLGSGMYRVNTEAFF
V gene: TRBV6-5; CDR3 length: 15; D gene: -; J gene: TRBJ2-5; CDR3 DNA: TGTGCCAGCAGTTACTCGAATCGGGTCCGGGAGACCCAGTACTTC; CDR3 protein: CASSYSNRVRETQYF
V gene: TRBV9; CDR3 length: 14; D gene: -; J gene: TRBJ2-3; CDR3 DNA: TGTGCCAGCAGCGTAGCAAGCGGCACAGATACGCAGTATTTT; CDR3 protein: CASSVASGTDTQYF